This TCR beta chain was sequenced in a study of T-cell memory formation after mild COVID-19. On this clonotype itself: The target antigen is unknown.

TCRdb re-derived calls from the 5' RACE reads in MiXCR, one entry per CDR3 protein. The sample holds roughly 400,000 distinct CDR3 sequences; 20% to 25% are singletons and the top ten take roughly 8.7%. V gave up 7 bases and J gave up 7 bases; unmatched junction bases: 12. CDR3 size: 15 residues. General study results and limits: Whether day 37 second-wave clones are SARS-CoV-2-specific was not confirmed. Cross-reactive memory appears to have joined, as suggested by some responding clones showing up in pre-infection memory.

Sequencing was carried out using PBMCs or a T cell subset sorted from them (not recorded which). The receptor was isolated from an adult woman who had mild COVID-19 (a few samples of this study predate the infection). Cell type and time point are not known. This chain joins TRBV12-3 or TRBV12-4 and TRBJ2-1; 8 bases fit TRBD1. This CDR3 reads CASKISGGVKNEQFF. The CDR3 DNA sequence: TGTGCCAGCAAAATATCAGGGGGCGTTAAGAATGAGCAGTTCTTC.